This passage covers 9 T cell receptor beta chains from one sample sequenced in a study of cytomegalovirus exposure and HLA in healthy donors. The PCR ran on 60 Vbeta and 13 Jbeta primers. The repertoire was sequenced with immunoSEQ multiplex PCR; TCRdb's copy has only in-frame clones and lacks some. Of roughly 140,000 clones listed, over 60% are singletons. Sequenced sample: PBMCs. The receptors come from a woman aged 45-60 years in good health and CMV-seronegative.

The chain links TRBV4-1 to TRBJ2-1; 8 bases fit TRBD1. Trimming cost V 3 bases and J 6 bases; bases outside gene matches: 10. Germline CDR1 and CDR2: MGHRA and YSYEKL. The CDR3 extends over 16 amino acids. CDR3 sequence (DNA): TGCGCCAGCAGCCAGGACAGGGAATCCCCTTTCAATGAGCAGTTCTTC. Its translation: CASSQDRESPFNEQFF.

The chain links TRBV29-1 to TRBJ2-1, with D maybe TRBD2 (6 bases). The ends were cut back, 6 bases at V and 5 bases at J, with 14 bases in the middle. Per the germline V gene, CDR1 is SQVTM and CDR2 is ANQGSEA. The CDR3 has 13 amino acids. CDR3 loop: CSVSQTGDNEQFF. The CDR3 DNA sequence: TGCAGCGTCTCTCAAACGGGGGACAATGAGCAGTTCTTC.

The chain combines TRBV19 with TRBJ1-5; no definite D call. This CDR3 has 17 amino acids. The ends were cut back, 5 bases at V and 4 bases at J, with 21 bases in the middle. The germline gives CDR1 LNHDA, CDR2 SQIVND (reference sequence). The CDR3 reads CASSPLYGPGGNQPQHF. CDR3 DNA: TGTGCCAGTAGTCCCCTCTACGGCCCGGGTGGGAATCAGCCCCAGCATTTT.

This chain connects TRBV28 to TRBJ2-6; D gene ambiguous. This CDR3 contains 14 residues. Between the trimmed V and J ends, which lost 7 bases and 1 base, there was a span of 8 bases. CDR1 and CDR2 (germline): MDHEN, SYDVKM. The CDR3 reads CASTRLSGANVLTF. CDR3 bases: TGTGCCAGCACCCGTCTTTCTGGGGCCAACGTCCTGACTTTC.

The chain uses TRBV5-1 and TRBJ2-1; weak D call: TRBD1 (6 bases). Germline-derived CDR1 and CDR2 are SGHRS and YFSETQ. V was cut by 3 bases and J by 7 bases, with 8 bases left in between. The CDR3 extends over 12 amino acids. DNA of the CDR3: TGCGCCAGCAGCTCAACAGGGAATGAGCAGTTCTTC. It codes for CASSSTGNEQFF.

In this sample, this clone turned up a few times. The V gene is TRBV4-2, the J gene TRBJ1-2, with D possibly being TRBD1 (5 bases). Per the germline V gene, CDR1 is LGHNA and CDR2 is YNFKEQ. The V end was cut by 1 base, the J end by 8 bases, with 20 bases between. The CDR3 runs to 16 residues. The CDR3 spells CASSQGRTRDFQGYTF. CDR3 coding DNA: TGTGCCAGCAGCCAAGGAAGGACCAGGGACTTTCAGGGCTACACCTTC.

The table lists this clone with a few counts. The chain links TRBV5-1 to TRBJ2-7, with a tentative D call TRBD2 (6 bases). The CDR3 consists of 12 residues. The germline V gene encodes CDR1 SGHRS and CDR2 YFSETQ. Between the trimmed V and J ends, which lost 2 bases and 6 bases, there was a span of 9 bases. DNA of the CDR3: TGCGCCAGCAGCTTAATTAGCGGCGAGCAGTACTTC. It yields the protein CASSLISGEQYF.

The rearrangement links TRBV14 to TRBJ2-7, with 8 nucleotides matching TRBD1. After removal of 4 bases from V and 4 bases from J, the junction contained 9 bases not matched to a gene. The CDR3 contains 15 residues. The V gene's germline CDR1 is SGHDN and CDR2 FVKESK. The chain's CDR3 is CASSPRTGTRYEQYF. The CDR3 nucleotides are TGTGCCAGCAGCCCCCGGACAGGGACGAGGTACGAGCAGTACTTC.

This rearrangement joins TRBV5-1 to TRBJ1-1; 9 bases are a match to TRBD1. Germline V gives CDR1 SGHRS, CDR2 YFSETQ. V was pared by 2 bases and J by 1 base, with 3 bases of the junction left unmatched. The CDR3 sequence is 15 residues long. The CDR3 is CASSLQGAWNTEAFF. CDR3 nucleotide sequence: TGCGCCAGCAGCTTACAGGGGGCTTGGAACACTGAAGCTTTCTTT.